This section outlines one T cell receptor beta chain sequence together with its context. Germline V gene data show CDR1 as MDHEN and CDR2 as SYDVKM. The CDR3 contains 15 residues. Trimming removed 6 bases at V and 2 bases at J, with 13 bases between. Clones were sequenced by immunoSEQ multiplex PCR, and TCRdb holds only the in-frame ones, with some missing. The table has 120,000 or so clones, about nine tenths seen once. This sample was included in a study of PD-1 blockade in mismatch repair-deficient tumors. The rearrangement links TRBV28 to TRBJ2-2, with D perhaps TRBD1 or TRBD2 (5 bases each). The sample in question was peripheral blood, obtained roughly 67 weeks after starting pembrolizumab. The clonotype comes from an adult with mismatch repair-deficient cancer. The CDR3 DNA sequence: TGTGCCAGCAGCCGAGGGACGGTCAACACCGGGGAGCTGTTTTTT. Protein sequence: CASSRGTVNTGELFF.